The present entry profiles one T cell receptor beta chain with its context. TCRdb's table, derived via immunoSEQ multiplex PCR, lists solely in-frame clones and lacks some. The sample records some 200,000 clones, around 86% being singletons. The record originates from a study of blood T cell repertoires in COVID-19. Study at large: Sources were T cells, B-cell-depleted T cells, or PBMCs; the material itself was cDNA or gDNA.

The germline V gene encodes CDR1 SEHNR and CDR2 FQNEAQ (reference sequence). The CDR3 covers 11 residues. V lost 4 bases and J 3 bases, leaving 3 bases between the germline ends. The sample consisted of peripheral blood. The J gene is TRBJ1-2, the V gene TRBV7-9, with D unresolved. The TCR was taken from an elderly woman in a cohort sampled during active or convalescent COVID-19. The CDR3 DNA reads TGTGCCAGCAGCTCGGACTATGGCTACACCTTC. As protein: CASSSDYGYTF. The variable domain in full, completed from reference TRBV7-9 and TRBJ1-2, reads DTGVSQNPRHKITKRGQNVTFRCDPISEHNRLYWYRQTLGQGPEFLTYFQNEAQLEKSRLLSDRFSAERPKGSFSTLEIQRTEQGDSAMYLCASSSDYGYTFGSGTRLTVV.